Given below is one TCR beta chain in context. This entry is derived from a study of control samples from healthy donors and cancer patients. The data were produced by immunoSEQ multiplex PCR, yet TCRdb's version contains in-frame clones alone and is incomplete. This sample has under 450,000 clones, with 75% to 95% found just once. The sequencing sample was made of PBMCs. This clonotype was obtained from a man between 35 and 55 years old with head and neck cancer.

The CDR3 bases are TGTGCCAGCAGCTTAACGAGCCGGAGCGGGGGCCCCTTGAGCTCCTACAATGAGCAGTTCTTC. Its protein is CASSLTSRSGGPLSSYNEQFF. The J gene is TRBJ2-1, the V gene TRBV7-3, with 8 bases aligning to TRBD2. The CDR3 extends over 21 amino acids. V gave up 0 bases and J gave up 0 bases; unmatched junction bases: 16. In germline, CDR1 is SGHTA, CDR2 FQGTGA.